This T cell receptor beta chain was identified during a study of identical twins. Template switching (which added a universal primer site) was used, and cDNA carried unique molecular identifiers. TCRdb reprocessed the 5' RACE reads with MiXCR, giving one entry per CDR3 protein. This sample yields roughly 720,000 distinct CDR3 sequences, of which 15% to 20% are seen a single time; less than 15% belongs to the top ten. After removal of 2 bases from V and 8 bases from J, the junction contained 5 bases not matched to a gene. Looked up from germline, CDR1 is MDHEN and CDR2 is SYDVKM. This CDR3 has 14 residues. The same specimen was also included in a second study, on T cells expressing NK-cell markers. As that study records: Of the CD8+ T cells in more than five donors, roughly 1.0-7.5% belonged to dominant NKG2C+ clonotypes.

The chain uses TRBV28 and TRBJ2-2; 7 bases agree with TRBD1. The receptor was isolated from a woman aged 18-29 years in good health. The sequenced material came from PBMCs. CDR3: CASSLGTEWGELFF. The DNA for the CDR3 is TGTGCCAGCAGTTTAGGGACAGAATGGGGGGAGCTGTTTTTT.